This T cell receptor (beta chain) originates from a study of shared clonotypes between healthy human individuals. In the study overall: A donor's plate count was three for CD4 naive and three for CD4 memory; CD8 naive had two and CD8 memory one. Study observations and caveats: Having only a few donors restricted how much genetic and exposure-history diversity was captured.

The ends were cut back, 3 bases at V and 5 bases at J, with 14 bases in the middle. This CDR3 contains 14 residues. CDR1 and CDR2 (germline): SGHNT, YYREEE (reference sequence). On this clone: Its antigen is still unknown.

Method: immunoSEQ multiplex PCR; TCRdb's copy keeps in-frame clones and lacks some. The sample contains a few million clones, 85% to 95% of which appear only once. V gene TRBV5-4 combines with J gene TRBJ1-1; tentative D call: TRBD1 (6 bases). The sequencing sample was made of naive CD4+ T cells from PBMCs. The subset here: CD45RA+ positively selected. This clonotype was obtained from a man in his late teens or twenties in good health. Some clones in this sample may be carry-over from other donors' samples. Here the CDR3 reads CASSSGQTDTEAFF. The CDR3 DNA reads as TGTGCCAGCAGCTCCGGACAGACGGATACTGAAGCTTTCTTT.